These 27 T cell receptor beta chains were all obtained from the same sample, sequenced in a study of a mutant IDH1 vaccine in newly diagnosed glioma (dated by TCRdb to 2020 to 2022). Their antigens are not known. Receptor amplification or capture employed the immunoSEQ multiplex PCR assay. As stored in TCRdb, this immuneACCESS dataset retains in-frame rearrangements with V and J assigned. A fraction of the clones does not appear; measured against another copy, unresolved V genes explain less than half of the discrepancy, and the remainder lacks a known reason. A total of tens of thousands of clones appear in this sample, roughly 82% of them only once. Around 7.6% of the sample goes to the ten largest clones. Reading the label with the study, this specimen's time point is: week 35, safety follow-up. Each vaccine dose, consisting of 300 ug of a 20-mer mutant IDH1 peptide in Montanide, was administered subcutaneously with topical imiquimod.

The sequenced sample was PBMCs, obtained from a glioma patient whose treatment included an IDH1 peptide vaccine. These receptors all come from a man aged 45-65 years with glioma.

This chain connects TRBV6-6 to TRBJ2-6; D gene uncertain. V shed 0 bases and J shed 0 bases, with 3 bases lying between them. The CDR3 is 15 amino acids. Germline lookup yields CDR1 MNHNY and CDR2 SVGAGI (reference sequence). The CDR3 bases are TGTGCCAGCAGTTACTCTTTCTCTGGGGCCAACGTCCTGACTTTC. Translating gives CASSYSFSGANVLTF.

This clone was seen only a few times. CDR3 nucleotide sequence: TGTGCCAGCAGCCGTAACTACGAGCAGTACTTC. This encodes CASSRNYEQYF. The gene calls are TRBV14 and TRBJ2-7; no firm D call. The V end lost 4 bases, the J end lost 3 bases, and 4 bases lay between the germline ends. The germline CDR1 and CDR2 sequences are SGHDN and FVKESK. This CDR3 has 11 residues.

The J gene is TRBJ1-1, the V gene TRBV2; a weak D match, TRBD1 (5 bases). This CDR3 region has 13 residues. Germline V gene lookup returns CDR1 SNHLY and CDR2 FYNNEI. V shed 6 bases and J shed 7 bases, with 15 bases lying between them. The CDR3 sequence is CASRQNRQYEAFF. The CDR3 region has the DNA TGTGCCAGCAGACAGAACAGACAGTATGAAGCTTTCTTT.

The rearrangement uses TRBV4-3 and TRBJ2-1; the D gene is possibly TRBD2 (5 bases). The germline V gene has CDR1 LGHNA and CDR2 YSLEER. V lost 6 bases to trimming and J lost 0 bases, with 12 bases between them. The CDR3 is 15 amino acids. For the CDR3, the DNA is TGCGCCAGCAGTGCCGCCGGAGGCTCCTACAATGAGCAGTTCTTC. Protein sequence: CASSAAGGSYNEQFF.

V gene TRBV2 combines with J gene TRBJ1-1, with D tentatively TRBD1 (5 bases). The germline V and J ends were trimmed by 4 bases and 7 bases, with 10 bases remaining between them. Germline CDR1 reads SNHLY; CDR2 reads FYNNEI. The CDR3 is made up of 12 amino acids. CDR3 in amino acids: CASSGDRREAFF. The CDR3, as DNA: TGTGCCAGCAGTGGTGACAGACGTGAAGCTTTCTTT.

V gene TRBV10-1 combines with J gene TRBJ1-1; D call uncertain. Germline V gene lookup returns CDR1 WNHNN and CDR2 SYGVQD (reference sequence). The CDR3 runs to 14 residues. V was pared by 8 bases and J by 0 bases, with 13 bases between. The CDR3 spells CASPLNPMNTEAFF. The CDR3 DNA reads TGCGCCAGCCCCCTGAATCCGATGAACACTGAAGCTTTCTTT.

J is TRBJ1-3 and V is TRBV7-8; TRBD1 matches at 7 bases. Germline V gene lookup returns CDR1 SGHVS and CDR2 FQNEAQ. This CDR3 comprises 18 residues. J lost 0 bases, V lost 5 bases, and 13 bases had no gene match. CDR3 in DNA: TGTGCCAGCAGCCGGACGAGGCAGGGGGTTTCCTCTGGAAACACCATATATTTT. Translation: CASSRTRQGVSSGNTIYF.

CDR3 region: CAIRAEGSQPQHF. The CDR3 coding sequence is TGTGCCATCAGGGCGGAGGGGAGCCAGCCCCAGCATTTT. The chain is built from TRBV10-3 and TRBJ1-5, with D maybe TRBD1 (5 bases). Trimming removed 6 bases at V and 7 bases at J, with 13 bases between. This CDR3 spans 13 amino acids. Per germline, CDR1 ENHRY and CDR2 SYGVKD.

In this sample, this clone turned up once. V and J are TRBV10-3 and TRBJ1-3; D is uncertain. V lost 3 bases and J 1 base, leaving 10 bases between the germline ends. The CDR3 is 15 residues long. Germline V CDR1 and CDR2: ENHRY, SYGVKD. The CDR3 sequence: CAISDPRTSGNTIYF. In nucleotides, the CDR3 is TGTGCCATCAGTGATCCCAGGACGTCTGGAAACACCATATATTTT.

This clone was recorded a few times. This chain connects TRBV7-9 to TRBJ1-1; a possible D gene is TRBD1 (5 bases). The CDR3 extends over 14 amino acids. Germline CDR1 SEHNR, CDR2 FQNEAQ (reference sequence). V lost 1 base and J 4 bases, leaving 10 bases between the germline ends. CDR3 amino acids: CASSLGGARTEAFF. The CDR3 coding sequence is TGTGCCAGCAGCTTAGGAGGGGCCCGCACTGAAGCTTTCTTT.

This chain uses TRBV5-4 with TRBJ2-5; 8 nucleotides line up with TRBD1. The CDR3 sequence is 14 residues long. CDR1 is SGHNT and CDR2 is YYREEE in the germline V gene (reference sequence). Trimming took 7 bases from V and 5 from J; bases not matched to a gene: 10. The CDR3 DNA reads TGTGCCAGCTTCCCCAGGGGGCAGGCGGAGACCCAGTACTTC. This gives the protein CASFPRGQAETQYF.

V is TRBV5-1 and J is TRBJ2-5; maybe TRBD2 (5 bases). V was pared by 0 bases and J by 2 bases, with 17 bases between. CDR1 is SGHRS and CDR2 is YFSETQ in the germline V gene. The CDR3 totals 17 residues. CDR3 DNA sequence: TGCGCCAGCAGCTTGGCCCGGGATTTAGGGCCACAAGAGACCCAGTACTTC. Translating it yields CASSLARDLGPQETQYF.

This sequence joins TRBV23-1 and TRBJ1-5, with D hard to call. TRBV23-1 counts as an open reading frame of uncertain function. This CDR3 spans 11 amino acids. The ends were cut back, 3 bases at V and 6 bases at J, with 3 bases in the middle. The CDR3 protein is CASSHTQPQHF. Here the CDR3 DNA reads TGCGCCAGCAGTCATACTCAGCCCCAGCATTTT.

Details on this clone: One end of the junction is discordant with germline, which a read error may explain. The J gene is TRBJ2-2, the V gene TRBV6-1; no reliable D call. The CDR3 spans 16 residues. Germline loops: CDR1 MNHNS, CDR2 SASEGT. The CDR3, as DNA: TGTGCCAGCAGTGAAGCCCGGGTCTCCGGCACCCGGGAGCTGTTTTTT. Encoded protein: CASSEARVSGTRELFF.

The chain is built from TRBV28 and TRBJ2-7; tentatively, D is TRBD2 (6 bases). Germline assignment: CDR1 MDHEN and CDR2 SYDVKM. V was cut by 6 bases and J by 12 bases, with 15 bases left in between. There are 11 residues in the CDR3. The CDR3: CASSLGTAAYF. CDR3 bases: TGTGCCAGCAGCTTGGGGACTGCTGCGTACTTC.

J is TRBJ1-5 and V is TRBV19, with 7 bases lining up with TRBD1. CDR3 length: 14 residues. J was trimmed by 9 bases and V by 4 bases; bases with no gene match: 9. Germline V lookup: CDR1 LNHDA, CDR2 SQIVND (reference sequence). CDR3: CASSTRQGVRPQHF. The CDR3 DNA follows: TGTGCCAGTAGTACGAGACAGGGTGTACGGCCCCAGCATTTT. Supplemented by reference TRBV19 and TRBJ1-5, the full variable domain reads DGGITQSPKYLFRKEGQNVTLSCEQNLNHDAMYWYRQDPGQGLRLIYYSQIVNDFQKGDIAEGYSVSREKKESFPLTVTSAQKNPTAFYLCASSTRQGVRPQHFGDGTRLSIL.

In nucleotides, the CDR3 is TGTGCCAGCAGCTTGCACACAGATACGCAGTATTTT. Protein product: CASSLHTDTQYF. The rearrangement links TRBV5-6 to TRBJ2-3; no clear D. Deletions cut 1 base from V and 2 bases from J, with 2 bases between. The germline V gene encodes CDR1 SGHDT and CDR2 YYEEEE. The CDR3 has 12 residues. The full variable domain, completed using reference TRBV5-6 and TRBJ2-3, is DAGVTQSPTHLIKTRGQQVTLRCSPKSGHDTVSWYQQALGQGPQFIFQYYEEEERQRGNFPDRFSGHQFPNYSSELNVNALLLGDSALYLCASSLHTDTQYFGPGTRLTVL.

J is TRBJ2-7 and V is TRBV2; D not certain. V was pared by 8 bases and J by 1 base, with 15 bases between. Germline loops: CDR1 SNHLY, CDR2 FYNNEI. The CDR3 runs to 14 residues. The CDR3 protein is CASVLNGLSYEQYF. The CDR3 bases are TGTGCCAGCGTTTTGAATGGCCTTTCCTACGAGCAGTACTTC.

This chain joins TRBV10-3 and TRBJ2-1; 8 bases are a match to TRBD2. V lost 3 bases, J lost 5 bases, and 3 bases stayed unmatched. The germline V gene encodes CDR1 ENHRY and CDR2 SYGVKD. This CDR3 contains 14 residues. The CDR3 bases are TGTGCCATCAGTGACCCAGCGGGGGACAATGAGCAGTTCTTC. Translated: CAISDPAGDNEQFF.

The chain uses TRBV27 and TRBJ2-5; D remains ambiguous. V lost 4 bases and J 0 bases, leaving 6 bases between the germline ends. The CDR3 is 13 amino acids. From germline, CDR1 is MNHEY and CDR2 SMNVEV (reference sequence). The CDR3 DNA sequence: TGTGCCAGCAGTTGGAAGTACCAAGAGACCCAGTACTTC. It codes for CASSWKYQETQYF.

The gene calls are TRBV2 and TRBJ2-5, with D possibly matching TRBD2 (6 bases). Trimming left V 4 bases short and J 2 bases short, with 17 bases between. The germline V gene has CDR1 SNHLY and CDR2 FYNNEI. The CDR3 extends over 16 amino acids. CDR3: CASSGGTHPAQETQYF. DNA for the CDR3: TGTGCCAGCAGTGGCGGGACCCATCCCGCGCAAGAGACCCAGTACTTC.

The chain joins TRBV11-2 to TRBJ1-2, with unresolved D. V lost 0 bases to trimming and J lost 2 bases, with 10 bases between them. Germline CDR1 SGHAT, CDR2 FQNNGV. The CDR3 extends over 15 amino acids. CDR3 sequence reads: CASSLESRSNYGYTF. The CDR3 DNA follows: TGTGCCAGCAGCTTAGAGAGCAGGTCCAACTATGGCTACACCTTC.

This clone has more than one count but fewer than ten. This rearrangement joins TRBV7-9 to TRBJ2-7; tentatively, D is TRBD1 (5 bases). CDR3 length: 13 amino acids. CDR1 and CDR2 (germline): SEHNR, FQNEAQ (reference sequence). V was trimmed by 5 bases and J by 2 bases, leaving 10 bases between them. CDR3 DNA: TGTGCCAGCAGCCCAAGGACAACCTACGAGCAGTACTTC. Its protein is CASSPRTTYEQYF.

The chain employs TRBV5-6 and TRBJ1-6; 7 bases fit TRBD1. Germline CDR1 SGHDT, CDR2 YYEEEE. CDR3 length equals 17 residues. V was clipped by 3 bases and J by 0 bases; unmatched bases: 6. CDR3: CASSSGQAGSYNSPLHF. The CDR3 DNA reads as TGTGCCAGCAGCTCCGGACAGGCTGGCTCCTATAATTCACCCCTCCACTTT.

The genes are TRBV6-1 and TRBJ2-7, with 8 bases that match TRBD2. The length of the CDR3 is 15 residues. CDR1 and CDR2 (germline): MNHNS, SASEGT. V trimming: 1 base; J trimming: 2 bases; junction bases outside the gene matches: 4. The CDR3 DNA follows: TGTGCCAGCAGTGAAGTAATAGCGGGGCCCTACGAGCAGTACTTC. Translated, it gives CASSEVIAGPYEQYF.

The J gene is TRBJ1-5, the V gene TRBV6-1; 10 bases match TRBD1. The CDR3 runs 16 residues. V lost 4 bases, J lost 6 bases, and 9 bases stayed unmatched. CDR1 is MNHNS and CDR2 is SASEGT in the germline V gene. The CDR3 nucleotides are TGTGCCAGCAGTGTTATAAGGGGACAGGGGCTTCAGCCCCAGCATTTT. As protein: CASSVIRGQGLQPQHF.

V usage is TRBV4-1 and J usage is TRBJ2-6, with D hard to call. Germline V gene data show CDR1 as MGHRA and CDR2 as YSYEKL. This CDR3 region has 18 residues. The germline V and J ends were trimmed by 1 base and 0 bases, with 13 bases remaining between them. The CDR3 DNA follows: TGCGCCAGCAGCCAAGTCATTCCTAGAGTCTCTGGGGCCAACGTCCTGACTTTC. Its protein is CASSQVIPRVSGANVLTF.